A selection of T cell receptor beta chains follows, all from one sample in a study of T cell repertoires in cytomegalovirus infection. MiXCR, applied by TCRdb to the reads, yields one record per CDR3 protein. This sample has about 69,000 distinct CDR3 sequences; more than 25% occur once, and the top ten carry 45% to 65%. These TCRs are of unknown antigen specificity. This specimen was CD8+ T cells from cultured PBMCs, taken from culture after CMV antigen stimulation. Receptors originate from a human donor in good health (CMV status not recorded). Some clones in this sample may be carry-over from other donors' samples. Both conserved end residues are part of each CDR3. The order of the fields is clone size, J gene, D gene, V gene, CDR3 DNA, CDR3 protein. A D gene is named only where the DNA matches it firmly. Some rows have no size entry. The others give once, few or many, or a class for an expanded clone.

abundance: NA
j_gene: TRBJ2-7
d_gene: NA
v_gene: TRBV27
CDR3nt: TGTGCCAGCAGTTTATCACCCACTAGTGTCCACGAGCAGTACTTC
CDR3aa: CASSLSPTSVHEQYF

abundance: NA
j_gene: TRBJ1-1
d_gene: NA
v_gene: TRBV7-9
CDR3nt: TGTGCCAGCAGCCACAGGAACACTGAAGCTTTCTTT
CDR3aa: CASSHRNTEAFF

abundance: NA
j_gene: TRBJ1-2
d_gene: NA
v_gene: TRBV14
CDR3nt: TGTGCCAGCAGCCAAGGCAGGTCGTATGGCTACACCTTC
CDR3aa: CASSQGRSYGYTF

abundance: few
j_gene: TRBJ1-1
d_gene: NA
v_gene: TRBV9
CDR3nt: TGTGCCAGCAGCGTAGATGGGACACCGAACACTGAAGCTTTCTTT
CDR3aa: CASSVDGTPNTEAFF

abundance: few
j_gene: TRBJ2-3
d_gene: TRBD2
v_gene: TRBV5-4
CDR3nt: TGTGCCAGCAGCTATGACTTACTAGCGGGAGTGACAGATACGCAGTATTTT
CDR3aa: CASSYDLLAGVTDTQYF

abundance: few
j_gene: TRBJ2-2
d_gene: TRBD1
v_gene: TRBV7-3
CDR3nt: TGTGCCAGCAGCTACGGGACAGGGGGTCCCGGGGAGCTGTTTTTT
CDR3aa: CASSYGTGGPGELFF

abundance: NA
j_gene: TRBJ1-1
d_gene: NA
v_gene: TRBV25-1
CDR3nt: TGTGCCAGCAGTGAAGGGGTTTCCGCTTTCTTT
CDR3aa: CASSEGVSAFF

abundance: NA
j_gene: TRBJ1-2
d_gene: NA
v_gene: TRBV11-2
CDR3nt: TGTGCCAGCAGCTTAGATCTTGGCTATGGCTACACCTTC
CDR3aa: CASSLDLGYGYTF

abundance: many
j_gene: TRBJ2-2
d_gene: TRBD2
v_gene: TRBV7-2
CDR3nt: TGTGCCAGCAGCTTAGTAGGATGGCGGGAGGCCTTCACCGGGGAGCTGTTTTTT
CDR3aa: CASSLVGWREAFTGELFF

abundance: NA
j_gene: TRBJ1-4
d_gene: NA
v_gene: TRBV6-1
CDR3nt: TGTGCCAGCACCCGGACAACTAATGAAAAACTGTTTTTT
CDR3aa: CASTRTTNEKLFF

abundance: NA
j_gene: TRBJ1-2
d_gene: NA
v_gene: TRBV4-2
CDR3nt: TGTGCCAGCAGCCAAGAGGTGGAGGGCGGCGGATACTTC
CDR3aa: CASSQEVEGGGYF

abundance: NA
j_gene: TRBJ2-2
d_gene: NA
v_gene: TRBV9
CDR3nt: TGTGCCAGCAGCATAAACGACAGCCCCACCGGGGAGCTGTTTTTT
CDR3aa: CASSINDSPTGELFF

abundance: many
j_gene: TRBJ2-1
d_gene: TRBD2
v_gene: TRBV20-1
CDR3nt: TGCAGTGCTAGAGGCGTAGCGGGGGGCCTCAATGAGCAGTTCTTC
CDR3aa: CSARGVAGGLNEQFF

abundance: NA
j_gene: TRBJ2-5
d_gene: NA
v_gene: TRBV14
CDR3nt: TGTGCCAGCAGCCAAGACGGTTTGGGCGGAGAGACCCAGTACTTC
CDR3aa: CASSQDGLGGETQYF

abundance: NA
j_gene: TRBJ2-1
d_gene: TRBD2
v_gene: TRBV6-8
CDR3nt: TGTGCCAGCAGTTACACACTAGCGGGCCTTTACAATGAGCAGTTCTTC
CDR3aa: CASSYTLAGLYNEQFF

abundance: once
j_gene: TRBJ2-7
d_gene: TRBD1
v_gene: TRBV27
CDR3nt: TGTGCCAGCAGTCTTCCCCCGGGACAGGGGTCCCCCTACGAGCAGTACTTC
CDR3aa: CASSLPPGQGSPYEQYF

abundance: NA
j_gene: TRBJ1-6
d_gene: TRBD1
v_gene: TRBV28
CDR3nt: TGTGCCAGCAGTAATACAGGGGAGGATTCACCCCTCCACTTT
CDR3aa: CASSNTGEDSPLHF

abundance: NA
j_gene: TRBJ2-1
d_gene: TRBD2
v_gene: TRBV11-3
CDR3nt: TGTGCCAGCAGCTCAAATCTAGCGGGGGCCGCCCGATTAGGAGATGAGCAGTTCTTC
CDR3aa: CASSSNLAGAARLGDEQFF

abundance: NA
j_gene: TRBJ2-3
d_gene: NA
v_gene: TRBV15
CDR3nt: TGTGCCACCAGCATGGGACTGAAAGATACGCAGTATTTT
CDR3aa: CATSMGLKDTQYF

abundance: NA
j_gene: TRBJ2-1
d_gene: TRBD2
v_gene: TRBV7-2
CDR3nt: TGTGCCAGCAGCTTATCGTCTAGCGGGAGAAAGAGCAATGAGCAGTTCTTC
CDR3aa: CASSLSSSGRKSNEQFF

abundance: NA
j_gene: TRBJ2-3
d_gene: TRBD1
v_gene: TRBV6-2/TRBV6-3
CDR3nt: TGTGCCAGCAGTAAAGCCGGGACAGCCCTCACAGATACGCAGTATTTT
CDR3aa: CASSKAGTALTDTQYF

abundance: NA
j_gene: TRBJ2-1
d_gene: TRBD2
v_gene: TRBV12-5
CDR3nt: TGTGCTAGTGGTTTGGGGGAGCGGGAGACAAACAATGAGCAGTTCTTC
CDR3aa: CASGLGERETNNEQFF

abundance: many
j_gene: TRBJ1-2
d_gene: TRBD1
v_gene: TRBV7-6
CDR3nt: TGTGCCAGCAGCTTATACAGGGGCTATGGCTACACCTTC
CDR3aa: CASSLYRGYGYTF

abundance: NA
j_gene: TRBJ2-3
d_gene: NA
v_gene: TRBV12-5
CDR3nt: TGTGCTAGTGGTTTGGTACGGGCCATGCACCCGGATACGCAGTATTTT
CDR3aa: CASGLVRAMHPDTQYF

abundance: few
j_gene: TRBJ1-5
d_gene: TRBD1
v_gene: TRBV19
CDR3nt: TGTGCCAGTAGTATATCAGGGGGCCGCCAGCCCCAGCATTTT
CDR3aa: CASSISGGRQPQHF

abundance: many
j_gene: TRBJ1-1
d_gene: NA
v_gene: TRBV7-3
CDR3nt: TGTGCCAGCAGCTTACTCGGGGGAACTGAAGCTTTCTTT
CDR3aa: CASSLLGGTEAFF

abundance: many
j_gene: TRBJ2-3
d_gene: NA
v_gene: TRBV7-9
CDR3nt: TGTGCCAGCAGCTTAGGACCGAGTACTCCCCAAGCGGATACGCAGTATTTT
CDR3aa: CASSLGPSTPQADTQYF

abundance: NA
j_gene: TRBJ2-3
d_gene: TRBD1
v_gene: TRBV4-3
CDR3nt: TGCGCCAGCAGCCAGGCCACAGGGGGCGGCACAGATACGCAGTATTTT
CDR3aa: CASSQATGGGTDTQYF

abundance: NA
j_gene: TRBJ2-4
d_gene: NA
v_gene: TRBV12-3/TRBV12-4
CDR3nt: TGTGCCAGCAGTTTAGAGGGCGCGGCCAAAAACATTCAGTACTTC
CDR3aa: CASSLEGAAKNIQYF

abundance: few
j_gene: TRBJ2-2
d_gene: NA
v_gene: TRBV5-1
CDR3nt: TGCGCCAGCAGCTTGGGCGGGCACACGAACACCGGGGAGCTGTTTTTT
CDR3aa: CASSLGGHTNTGELFF

abundance: NA
j_gene: TRBJ2-7
d_gene: NA
v_gene: TRBV27
CDR3nt: TGTGCCAGCAGTTTATCAGGGGGAAGGTACGAGCAGTACTTC
CDR3aa: CASSLSGGRYEQYF

abundance: NA
j_gene: TRBJ2-5
d_gene: NA
v_gene: TRBV24-1
CDR3nt: TGTGCCACAAGACTAGACCTCCAAGAGACCCAGTACTTC
CDR3aa: CATRLDLQETQYF

abundance: once
j_gene: TRBJ2-7
d_gene: TRBD2
v_gene: TRBV2
CDR3nt: TGTGCCAGCAGTCCGACTAGCGGGGGCCTCGAGCAGTACTTC
CDR3aa: CASSPTSGGLEQYF

abundance: few
j_gene: TRBJ1-1
d_gene: NA
v_gene: TRBV6-2/TRBV6-3
CDR3nt: TGTGCCAGCAGTTACGGCACGGGCCCAATTATCTTAGGGAACACTGAAGCTTTCTTT
CDR3aa: CASSYGTGPIILGNTEAFF

abundance: few
j_gene: TRBJ2-5
d_gene: TRBD1
v_gene: TRBV19
CDR3nt: TGTGCCAGTAGTATTTACGGGACAGGGGGTAGAGAGACCCAGTACTTC
CDR3aa: CASSIYGTGGRETQYF

abundance: few
j_gene: TRBJ2-1
d_gene: TRBD2
v_gene: TRBV9
CDR3nt: TGTGCCAGCAGCGTACTAGCGGGGAATTCCTACAATGAGCAGTTCTTC
CDR3aa: CASSVLAGNSYNEQFF

abundance: few
j_gene: TRBJ1-1
d_gene: NA
v_gene: TRBV27
CDR3nt: TGTGCCAGCAGTCCCACCGCGGGTACTGAAGCTTTCTTT
CDR3aa: CASSPTAGTEAFF

abundance: many
j_gene: TRBJ2-7
d_gene: NA
v_gene: TRBV18
CDR3nt: TGTGCCAGCTCACCCGGGCCGTCAGCCTCCGAGCAGTACTTC
CDR3aa: CASSPGPSASEQYF

abundance: many
j_gene: TRBJ2-1
d_gene: TRBD2
v_gene: TRBV7-2
CDR3nt: TGTGCCAGCAGCTTTTCGTCCGGGACTAGCGGATACAATGAGCAGTTCTTC
CDR3aa: CASSFSSGTSGYNEQFF

abundance: many
j_gene: TRBJ2-1
d_gene: TRBD1
v_gene: TRBV28
CDR3nt: TGTGCCAGCAGTTTATCTCCAGGGACAGGTTTTGGTGAGCAGTTCTTC
CDR3aa: CASSLSPGTGFGEQFF

abundance: NA
j_gene: TRBJ2-3
d_gene: NA
v_gene: TRBV4-3
CDR3nt: TGCGCCAGCAGCCAAGATAAACAGGGCGCAGATACGCAGTATTTT
CDR3aa: CASSQDKQGADTQYF

abundance: NA
j_gene: TRBJ2-3
d_gene: TRBD2
v_gene: TRBV6-6
CDR3nt: TGTGCCAGCGAGACTAGCGGGGACACAGATACGCAGTATTTT
CDR3aa: CASETSGDTDTQYF

abundance: many
j_gene: TRBJ2-1
d_gene: TRBD1
v_gene: TRBV7-6
CDR3nt: TGTGCCAGCAGCCCCGGACAGGGAAACAATGAGCAGTTCTTC
CDR3aa: CASSPGQGNNEQFF

abundance: few
j_gene: TRBJ1-4
d_gene: NA
v_gene: TRBV7-6
CDR3nt: TGTGCCAGCAGCTTAGGGTCGGGGGTCGACGGAAAACTGTTTTTT
CDR3aa: CASSLGSGVDGKLFF

abundance: NA
j_gene: TRBJ2-1
d_gene: NA
v_gene: TRBV4-3
CDR3nt: TGCGCCAGCAGCCAAGTGGTCCGGACAGAGCAGTTCTTC
CDR3aa: CASSQVVRTEQFF

abundance: few
j_gene: TRBJ2-7
d_gene: NA
v_gene: TRBV11-1
CDR3nt: TGTGCCAGCAGCTTGGGTAGGACAGATGCCTACGAGCAGTACTTC
CDR3aa: CASSLGRTDAYEQYF

abundance: few
j_gene: TRBJ2-1
d_gene: TRBD2
v_gene: TRBV12-3/TRBV12-4
CDR3nt: TGTGCCAGCAGTTCACCGGGACTAGACTACAATGAGCAGTTCTTC
CDR3aa: CASSSPGLDYNEQFF

abundance: NA
j_gene: TRBJ2-3
d_gene: NA
v_gene: TRBV20-1
CDR3nt: TGCAGTGCTAGAGATAGGGGGGGGGACTTGGGTACGCAGTATTTT
CDR3aa: CSARDRGGDLGTQYF

abundance: NA
j_gene: TRBJ2-1
d_gene: TRBD2
v_gene: TRBV12-3/TRBV12-4
CDR3nt: TGTGCCAGCAGTTTCGGGCGACGCGGCGTTACTAGCGGGGGGTGGAATGAGCAGTTCTTC
CDR3aa: CASSFGRRGVTSGGWNEQFF

abundance: NA
j_gene: TRBJ1-3
d_gene: NA
v_gene: TRBV28
CDR3nt: TGTGCCAGCAGCGAAAGGACAAACGGAAACACCATATATTTT
CDR3aa: CASSERTNGNTIYF